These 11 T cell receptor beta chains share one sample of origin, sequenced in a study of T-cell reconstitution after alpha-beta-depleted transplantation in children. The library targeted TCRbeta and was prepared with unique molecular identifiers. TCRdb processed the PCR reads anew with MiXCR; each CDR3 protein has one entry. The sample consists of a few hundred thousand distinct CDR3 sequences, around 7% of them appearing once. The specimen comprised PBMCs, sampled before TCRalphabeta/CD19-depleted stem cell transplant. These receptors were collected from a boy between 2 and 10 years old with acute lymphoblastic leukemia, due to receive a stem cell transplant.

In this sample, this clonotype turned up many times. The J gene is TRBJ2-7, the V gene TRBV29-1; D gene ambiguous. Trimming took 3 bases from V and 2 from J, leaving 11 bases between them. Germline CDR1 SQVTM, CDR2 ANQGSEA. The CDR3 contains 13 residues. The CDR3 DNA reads TGCAGCGTTGAGAAGGGAAGTGCCTACGAGCAGTACTTC. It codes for CSVEKGSAYEQYF.

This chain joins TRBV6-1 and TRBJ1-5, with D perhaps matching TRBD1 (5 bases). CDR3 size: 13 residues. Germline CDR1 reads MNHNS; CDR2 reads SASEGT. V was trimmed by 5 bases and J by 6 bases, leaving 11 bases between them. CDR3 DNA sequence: TGTGCCAGCAGTAAGCGGGGCCTTCAGCCCCAGCATTTT. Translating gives CASSKRGLQPQHF.

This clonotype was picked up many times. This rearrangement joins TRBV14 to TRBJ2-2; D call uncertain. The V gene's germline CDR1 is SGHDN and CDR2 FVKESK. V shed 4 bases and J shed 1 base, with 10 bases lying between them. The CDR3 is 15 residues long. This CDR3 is CASSPLTKNTGELFF. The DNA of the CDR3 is TGTGCCAGCAGCCCACTGACCAAGAACACCGGGGAGCTGTTTTTT.

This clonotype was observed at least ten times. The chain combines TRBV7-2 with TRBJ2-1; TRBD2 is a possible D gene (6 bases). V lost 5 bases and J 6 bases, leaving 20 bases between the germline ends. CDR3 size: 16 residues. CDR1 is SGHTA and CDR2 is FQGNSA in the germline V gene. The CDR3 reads CASSKLGAGYANEQFF. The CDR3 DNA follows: TGTGCCAGCAGCAAGCTCGGGGCGGGATATGCCAATGAGCAGTTCTTC. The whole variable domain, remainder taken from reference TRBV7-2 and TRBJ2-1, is GAGVSQSPSNKVTEKGKDVELRCDPISGHTALYWYRQSLGQGLEFLIYFQGNSAPDKSGLPSDRFSAERTGGSVSTLTIQRTQQEDSAVYLCASSKLGAGYANEQFFGPGTRLTVL.

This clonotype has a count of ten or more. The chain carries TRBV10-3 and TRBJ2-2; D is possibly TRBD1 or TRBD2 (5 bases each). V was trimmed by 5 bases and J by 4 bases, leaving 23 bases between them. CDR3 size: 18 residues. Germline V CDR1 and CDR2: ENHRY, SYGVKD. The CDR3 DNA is TGTGCCATCAGTTCACACCGCCAACTAGACAGCGGCACCGGGGAGCTGTTTTTT. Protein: CAISSHRQLDSGTGELFF.

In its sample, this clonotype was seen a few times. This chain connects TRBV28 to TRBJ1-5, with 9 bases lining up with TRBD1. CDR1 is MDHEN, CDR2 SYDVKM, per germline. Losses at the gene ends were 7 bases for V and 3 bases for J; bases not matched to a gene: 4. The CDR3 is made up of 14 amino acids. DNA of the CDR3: TGTGCCAGCATAAGGACAGGGGCCAATCAGCCCCAGCATTTT. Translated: CASIRTGANQPQHF.

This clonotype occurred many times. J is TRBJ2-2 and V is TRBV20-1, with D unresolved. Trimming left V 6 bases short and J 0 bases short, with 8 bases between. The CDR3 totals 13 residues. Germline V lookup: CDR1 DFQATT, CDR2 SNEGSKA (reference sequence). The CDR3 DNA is TGCAGTGCCCCAAGTCCGAACACCGGGGAGCTGTTTTTT. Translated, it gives CSAPSPNTGELFF.

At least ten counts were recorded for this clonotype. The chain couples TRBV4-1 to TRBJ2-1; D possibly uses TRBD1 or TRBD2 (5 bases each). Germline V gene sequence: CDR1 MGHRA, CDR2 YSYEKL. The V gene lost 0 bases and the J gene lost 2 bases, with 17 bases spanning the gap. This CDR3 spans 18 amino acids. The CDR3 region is CASSQDGGGWETYNEQFF. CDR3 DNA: TGCGCCAGCAGCCAAGATGGGGGTGGGTGGGAAACCTACAATGAGCAGTTCTTC.

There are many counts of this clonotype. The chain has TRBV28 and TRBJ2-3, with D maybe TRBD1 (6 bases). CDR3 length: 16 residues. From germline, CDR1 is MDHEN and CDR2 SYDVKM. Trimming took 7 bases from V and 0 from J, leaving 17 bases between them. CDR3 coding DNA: TGTGCCAGCAACCGTCCAGGGGACCCAAGCACAGATACGCAGTATTTT. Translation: CASNRPGDPSTDTQYF.

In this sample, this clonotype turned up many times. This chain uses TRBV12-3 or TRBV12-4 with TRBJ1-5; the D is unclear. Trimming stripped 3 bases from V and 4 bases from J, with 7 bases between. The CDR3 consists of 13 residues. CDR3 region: CASSLQSNQPQHF. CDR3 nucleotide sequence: TGTGCCAGCAGTTTGCAGTCTAATCAGCCCCAGCATTTT.

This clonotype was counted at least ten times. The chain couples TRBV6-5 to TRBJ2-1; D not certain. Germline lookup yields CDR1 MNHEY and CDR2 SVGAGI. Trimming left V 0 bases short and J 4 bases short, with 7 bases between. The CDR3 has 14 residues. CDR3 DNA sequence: TGTGCCAGCAGTTACTCGGGCAGGTACAATGAGCAGTTCTTC. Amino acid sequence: CASSYSGRYNEQFF.